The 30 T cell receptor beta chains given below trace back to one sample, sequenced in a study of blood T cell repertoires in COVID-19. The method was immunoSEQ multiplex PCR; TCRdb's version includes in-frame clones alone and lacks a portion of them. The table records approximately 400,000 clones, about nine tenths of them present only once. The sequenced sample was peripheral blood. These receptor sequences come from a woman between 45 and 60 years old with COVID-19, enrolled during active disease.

CDR3 bases: TGTGCCAGTAGTAACGGGGGGGTTCTTGAGCAGTTCTTC. Amino acid sequence: CASSNGGVLEQFF. The chain combines TRBV19 with TRBJ2-1; 8 bases align to TRBD2. V shed 4 bases and J 9 bases; nucleotides not matched to a gene: 5. This CDR3 spans 13 amino acids. Germline values: CDR1 LNHDA, CDR2 SQIVND (reference sequence).

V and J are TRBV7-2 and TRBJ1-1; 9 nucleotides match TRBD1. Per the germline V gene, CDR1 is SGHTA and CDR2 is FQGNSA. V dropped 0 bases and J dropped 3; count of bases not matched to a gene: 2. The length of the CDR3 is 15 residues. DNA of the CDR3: TGTGCCAGCAGCTTAGCTTGGACAGGGGACACTGAAGCTTTCTTT. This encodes CASSLAWTGDTEAFF.

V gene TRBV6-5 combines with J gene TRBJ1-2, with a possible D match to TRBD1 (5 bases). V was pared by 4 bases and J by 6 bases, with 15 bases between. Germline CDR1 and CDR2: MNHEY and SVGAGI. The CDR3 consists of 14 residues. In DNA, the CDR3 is TGTGCCAGCAGTTGGGCGTCAGGGTTGGATGGCTACACCTTC. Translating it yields CASSWASGLDGYTF.

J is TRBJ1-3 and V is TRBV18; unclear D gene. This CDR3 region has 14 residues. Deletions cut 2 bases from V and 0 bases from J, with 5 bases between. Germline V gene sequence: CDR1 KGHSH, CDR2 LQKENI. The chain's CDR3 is CASSPADSGNTIYF. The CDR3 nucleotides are TGTGCCAGCTCACCAGCGGACTCTGGAAACACCATATATTTT.

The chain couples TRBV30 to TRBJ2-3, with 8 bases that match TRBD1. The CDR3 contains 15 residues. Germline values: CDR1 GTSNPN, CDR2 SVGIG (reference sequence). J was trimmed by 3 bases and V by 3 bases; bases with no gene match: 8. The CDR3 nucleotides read TGTGCCTGGAGCGCACCCGGACAGGGAACAGATACGCAGTATTTT. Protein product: CAWSAPGQGTDTQYF.

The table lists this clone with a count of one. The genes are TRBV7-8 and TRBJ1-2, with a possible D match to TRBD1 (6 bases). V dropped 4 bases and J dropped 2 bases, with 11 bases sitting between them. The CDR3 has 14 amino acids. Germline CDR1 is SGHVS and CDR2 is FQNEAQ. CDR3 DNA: TGTGCCAGCAGCTCCGGGACACCCAACTATGGCTACACCTTC. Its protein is CASSSGTPNYGYTF.

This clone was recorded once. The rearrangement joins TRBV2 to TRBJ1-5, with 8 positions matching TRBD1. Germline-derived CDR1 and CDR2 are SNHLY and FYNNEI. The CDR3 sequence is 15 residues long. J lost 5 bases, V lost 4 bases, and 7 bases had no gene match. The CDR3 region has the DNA TGTGCCAGCAGTGTCGTTGGACAGGGCTATCAGCCCCAGCATTTT. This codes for CASSVVGQGYQPQHF.

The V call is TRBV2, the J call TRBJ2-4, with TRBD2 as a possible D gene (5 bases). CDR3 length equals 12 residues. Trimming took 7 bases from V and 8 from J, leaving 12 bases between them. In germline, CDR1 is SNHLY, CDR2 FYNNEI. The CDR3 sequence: CASKSTRDIQYF. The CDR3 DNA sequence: TGTGCCAGCAAGTCTACGCGGGACATTCAGTACTTC.

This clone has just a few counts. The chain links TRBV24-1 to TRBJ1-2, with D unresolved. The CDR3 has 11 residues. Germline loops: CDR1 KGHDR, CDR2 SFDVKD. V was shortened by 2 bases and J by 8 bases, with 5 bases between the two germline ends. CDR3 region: CATSDSVGYTF. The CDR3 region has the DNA TGTGCCACCAGTGATTCAGTCGGCTACACCTTC.

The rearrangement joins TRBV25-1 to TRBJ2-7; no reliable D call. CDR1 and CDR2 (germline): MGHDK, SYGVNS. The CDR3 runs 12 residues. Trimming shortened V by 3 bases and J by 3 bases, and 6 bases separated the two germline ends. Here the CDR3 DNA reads TGTGCCAGCAGTGACCTAATCTACGAGCAGTACTTC. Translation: CASSDLIYEQYF.

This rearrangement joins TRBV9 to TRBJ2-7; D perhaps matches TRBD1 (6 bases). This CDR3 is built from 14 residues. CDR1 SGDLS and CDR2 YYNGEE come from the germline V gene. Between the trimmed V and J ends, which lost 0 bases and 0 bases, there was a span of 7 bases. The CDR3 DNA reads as TGTGCCAGCAGCGTAGACAGGGCCTCCTACGAGCAGTACTTC. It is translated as CASSVDRASYEQYF.

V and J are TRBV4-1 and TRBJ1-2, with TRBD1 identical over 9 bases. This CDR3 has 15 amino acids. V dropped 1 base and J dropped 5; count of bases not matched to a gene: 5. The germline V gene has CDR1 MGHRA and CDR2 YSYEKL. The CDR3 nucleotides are TGCGCCAGCAGCCAAGTCGGGACAGGGAAATATGGCTACACCTTC. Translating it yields CASSQVGTGKYGYTF.

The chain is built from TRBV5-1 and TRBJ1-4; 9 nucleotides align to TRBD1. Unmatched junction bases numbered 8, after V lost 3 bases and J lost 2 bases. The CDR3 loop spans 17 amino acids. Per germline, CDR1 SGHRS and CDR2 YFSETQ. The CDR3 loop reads CASSSGTGRWTNEKLFF. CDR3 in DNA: TGCGCCAGCAGCTCCGGGACAGGGAGATGGACTAATGAAAAACTGTTTTTT.

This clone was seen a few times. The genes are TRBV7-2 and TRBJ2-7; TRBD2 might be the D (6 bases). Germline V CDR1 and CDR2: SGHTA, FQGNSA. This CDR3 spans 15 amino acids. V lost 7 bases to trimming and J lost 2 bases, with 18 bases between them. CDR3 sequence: CASNLRDSLPYEQYF. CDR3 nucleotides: TGTGCCAGCAACCTACGGGACTCCCTCCCCTACGAGCAGTACTTC. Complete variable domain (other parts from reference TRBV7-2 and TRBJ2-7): GAGVSQSPSNKVTEKGKDVELRCDPISGHTALYWYRQSLGQGLEFLIYFQGNSAPDKSGLPSDRFSAERTGGSVSTLTIQRTQQEDSAVYLCASNLRDSLPYEQYFGPGTRLTVT.

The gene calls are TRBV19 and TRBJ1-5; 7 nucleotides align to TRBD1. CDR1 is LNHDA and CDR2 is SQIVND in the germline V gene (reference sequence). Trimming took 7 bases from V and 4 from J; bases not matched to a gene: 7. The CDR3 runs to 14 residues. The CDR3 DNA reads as TGTGCCAGTACGATCAGGGGGGAAAATCAGCCCCAGCATTTT. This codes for CASTIRGENQPQHF.

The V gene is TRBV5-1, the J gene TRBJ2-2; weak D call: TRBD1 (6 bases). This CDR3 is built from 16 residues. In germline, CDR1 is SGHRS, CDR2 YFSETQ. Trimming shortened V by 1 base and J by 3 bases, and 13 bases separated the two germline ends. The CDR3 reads CASSLQGKLDTGELFF. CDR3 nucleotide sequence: TGCGCCAGCAGCTTGCAGGGGAAGCTGGACACCGGGGAGCTGTTTTTT.

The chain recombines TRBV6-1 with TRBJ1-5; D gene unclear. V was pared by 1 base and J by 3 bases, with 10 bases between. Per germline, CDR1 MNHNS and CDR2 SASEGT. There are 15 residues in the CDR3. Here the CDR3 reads CASSEDLGNNQPQHF. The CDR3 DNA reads TGTGCCAGCAGTGAAGATCTAGGAAACAATCAGCCCCAGCATTTT.

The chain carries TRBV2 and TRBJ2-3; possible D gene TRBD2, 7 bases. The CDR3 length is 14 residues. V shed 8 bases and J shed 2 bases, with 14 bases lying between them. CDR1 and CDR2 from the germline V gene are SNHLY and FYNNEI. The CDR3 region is CASGGGGPTDTQYF. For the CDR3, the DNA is TGTGCCAGCGGAGGCGGGGGCCCCACAGATACGCAGTATTTT.

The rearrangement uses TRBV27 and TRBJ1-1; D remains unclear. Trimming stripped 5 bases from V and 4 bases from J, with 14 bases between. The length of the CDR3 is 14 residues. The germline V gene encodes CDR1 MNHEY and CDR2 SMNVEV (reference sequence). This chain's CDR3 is CASSVGHPRTEAFF. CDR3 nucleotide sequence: TGTGCCAGCAGTGTTGGGCACCCACGCACTGAAGCTTTCTTT.

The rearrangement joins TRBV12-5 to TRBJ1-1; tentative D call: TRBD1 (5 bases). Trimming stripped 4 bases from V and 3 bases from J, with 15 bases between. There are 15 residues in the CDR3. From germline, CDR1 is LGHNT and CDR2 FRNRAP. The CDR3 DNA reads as TGTGCTAGTGGTTCCGCTTGGGGAGGGGACACTGAAGCTTTCTTT. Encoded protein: CASGSAWGGDTEAFF. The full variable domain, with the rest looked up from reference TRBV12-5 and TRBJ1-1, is DARVTQTPRHKVTEMGQEVTMRCQPILGHNTVFWYRQTMMQGLELLAYFRNRAPLDDSGMPKDRFSAEMPDATLATLKIQPSEPRDSAVYFCASGSAWGGDTEAFFGQGTRLTVV.

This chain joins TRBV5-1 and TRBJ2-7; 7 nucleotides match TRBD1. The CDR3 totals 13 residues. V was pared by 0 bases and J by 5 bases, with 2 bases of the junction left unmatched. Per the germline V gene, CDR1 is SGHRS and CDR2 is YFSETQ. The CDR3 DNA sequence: TGCGCCAGCAGCTTGGTAGGGGGCGACGAGCAGTACTTC. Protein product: CASSLVGGDEQYF. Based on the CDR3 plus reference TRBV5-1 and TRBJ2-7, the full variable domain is KAGVTQTPRYLIKTRGQQVTLSCSPISGHRSVSWYQQTPGQGLQFLFEYFSETQRNKGNFPGRFSGRQFSNSRSEMNVSTLELGDSALYLCASSLVGGDEQYFGPGTRLTVT.

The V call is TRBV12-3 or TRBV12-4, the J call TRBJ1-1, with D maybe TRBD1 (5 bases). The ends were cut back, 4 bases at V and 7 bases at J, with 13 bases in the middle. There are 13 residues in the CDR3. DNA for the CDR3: TGTGCCAGCAGTTCCAGGGTGTGGGTTGAAGCTTTCTTT. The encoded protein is CASSSRVWVEAFF.

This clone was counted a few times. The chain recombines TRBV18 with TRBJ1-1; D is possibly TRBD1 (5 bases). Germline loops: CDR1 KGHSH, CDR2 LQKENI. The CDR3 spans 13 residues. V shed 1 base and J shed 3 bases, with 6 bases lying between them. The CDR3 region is CASSPQGHTEAFF. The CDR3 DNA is TGTGCCAGCTCACCACAGGGGCACACTGAAGCTTTCTTT.

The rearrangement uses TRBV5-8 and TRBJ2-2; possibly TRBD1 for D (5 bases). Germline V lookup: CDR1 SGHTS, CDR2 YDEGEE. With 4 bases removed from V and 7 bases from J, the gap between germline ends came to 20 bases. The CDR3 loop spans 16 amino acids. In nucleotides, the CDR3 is TGTGCCAGCAGCCACCGTATCAGGGAAGTCATCGGGGAGCTGTTTTTT. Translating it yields CASSHRIREVIGELFF. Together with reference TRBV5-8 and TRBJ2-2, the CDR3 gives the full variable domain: EAGVTQSPTHLIKTRGQQATLRCSPISGHTSVYWYQQALGLGLQFLLWYDEGEERNRGNFPPRFSGRQFPNYSSELNVNALELEDSALYLCASSHRIREVIGELFFGEGSRLTVL.

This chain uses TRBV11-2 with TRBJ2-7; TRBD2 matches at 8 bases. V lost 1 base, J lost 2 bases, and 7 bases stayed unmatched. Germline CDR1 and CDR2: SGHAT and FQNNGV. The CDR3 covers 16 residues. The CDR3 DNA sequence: TGTGCCAGCAGCTTAGCGTTAGCGGGGCCGCCCTACGAGCAGTACTTC. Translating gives CASSLALAGPPYEQYF.

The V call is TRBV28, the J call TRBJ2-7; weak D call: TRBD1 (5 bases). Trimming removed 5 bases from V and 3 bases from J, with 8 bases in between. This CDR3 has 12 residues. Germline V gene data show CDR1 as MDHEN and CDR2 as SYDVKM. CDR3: CASSIRGYEQYF. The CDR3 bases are TGTGCCAGCAGTATTAGGGGCTACGAGCAGTACTTC.

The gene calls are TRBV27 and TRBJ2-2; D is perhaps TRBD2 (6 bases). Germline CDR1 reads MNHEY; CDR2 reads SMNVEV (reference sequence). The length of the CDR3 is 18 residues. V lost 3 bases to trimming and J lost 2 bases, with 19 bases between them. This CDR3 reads CASSFSGTSYLNTGELFF. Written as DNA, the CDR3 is TGTGCCAGCAGTTTTTCCGGGACTTCATACCTTAACACCGGGGAGCTGTTTTTT.

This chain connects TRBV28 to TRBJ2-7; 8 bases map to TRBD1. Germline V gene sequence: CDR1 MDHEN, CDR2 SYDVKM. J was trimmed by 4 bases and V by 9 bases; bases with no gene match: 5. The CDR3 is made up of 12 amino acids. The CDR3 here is CARRTGKYEQYF. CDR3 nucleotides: TGTGCCAGACGGACAGGGAAGTACGAGCAGTACTTC.

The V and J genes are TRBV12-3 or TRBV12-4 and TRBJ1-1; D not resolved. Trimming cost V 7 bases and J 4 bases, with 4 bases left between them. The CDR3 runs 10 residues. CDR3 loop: CASTGTEAFF. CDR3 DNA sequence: TGTGCCAGCACGGGCACTGAAGCTTTCTTT.

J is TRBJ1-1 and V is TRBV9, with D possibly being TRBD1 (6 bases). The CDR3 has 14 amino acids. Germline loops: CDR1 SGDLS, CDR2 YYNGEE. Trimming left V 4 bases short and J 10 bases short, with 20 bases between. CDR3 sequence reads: CASSPPEGQGSAFF. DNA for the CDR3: TGTGCCAGCAGCCCTCCCGAGGGGCAGGGGTCAGCTTTCTTT.